What follows describes a single T cell receptor (beta chain). The V and J ends lost 4 bases and 10 bases respectively, with 14 bases between them. CDR1 and CDR2 (germline): ENHRY, SYGVKD. The CDR3 sequence is 13 residues long. The authors' processing: By means of reference gene primer amplification, nucleated cell counts were estimated. Method: immunoSEQ multiplex PCR; TCRdb's copy keeps in-frame clones and lacks some. Clone size and V and J calls were adopted from that table, with D and trimming inferred from the DNA. This table has 93,000 or so clones, around nine tenths appearing once. The data derive from a study of blood T cell repertoires in COVID-19. Study in general: Acute and convalescent COVID-19 specimens originated in the United States, Italy and Spain. From T cells, B-cell-depleted T cells, or PBMCs came the material, which was cDNA or gDNA.

The J gene is TRBJ2-1, the V gene TRBV10-3; no clear D gene. This sequence originates from a woman older than 75 in a cohort sampled during active COVID-19. Sequencing was done on a sample of peripheral blood. The CDR3 DNA sequence: TGTGCCATCAGTGGAAGCCCCGCATCCGAGCAGTTCTTC. Its protein is CAISGSPASEQFF.